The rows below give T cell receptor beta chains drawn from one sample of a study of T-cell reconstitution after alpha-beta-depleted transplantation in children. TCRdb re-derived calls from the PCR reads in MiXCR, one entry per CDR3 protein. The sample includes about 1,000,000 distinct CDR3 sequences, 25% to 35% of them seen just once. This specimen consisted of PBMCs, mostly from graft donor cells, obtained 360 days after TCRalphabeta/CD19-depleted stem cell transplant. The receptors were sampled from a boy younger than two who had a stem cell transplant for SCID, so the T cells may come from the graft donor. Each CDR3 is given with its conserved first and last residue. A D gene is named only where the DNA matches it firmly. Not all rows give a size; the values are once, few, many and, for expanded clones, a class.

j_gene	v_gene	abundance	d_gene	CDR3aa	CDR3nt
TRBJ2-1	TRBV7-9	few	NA	CASSPDRTFINNEQFF	TGTGCCAGCAGCCCCGACAGGACCTTTATCAACAATGAGCAGTTCTTC
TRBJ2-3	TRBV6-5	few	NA	CASSYSSTGADTQYF	TGTGCCAGCAGTTACTCGAGTACGGGGGCAGATACGCAGTATTTT
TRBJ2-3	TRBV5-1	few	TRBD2	CASSPPSGGATDTQYF	TGCGCCAGCAGCCCACCTAGCGGGGGGGCCACAGATACGCAGTATTTT
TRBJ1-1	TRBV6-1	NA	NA	CASSVEGALNTEAFF	TGTGCCAGCAGTGTGGAGGGCGCCTTGAACACTGAAGCTTTCTTT
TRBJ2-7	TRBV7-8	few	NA	CASSRTSDEQYF	TGTGCCAGCAGCAGGACCAGCGACGAGCAGTACTTC
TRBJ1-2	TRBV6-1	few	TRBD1	CASSPRGQGARGYTF	TGTGCCAGCAGCCCTCGGGGACAGGGGGCGCGTGGCTACACCTTC
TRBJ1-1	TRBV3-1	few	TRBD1	CASRRLTQGGSEAFF	TGTGCCAGCAGACGCCTAACTCAGGGGGGATCTGAAGCTTTCTTT
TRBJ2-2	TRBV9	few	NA	CASSVADQGALNTGELFF	TGTGCCAGCAGCGTAGCCGACCAAGGGGCCCTGAACACCGGGGAGCTGTTTTTT
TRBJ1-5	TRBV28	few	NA	CASRNPWGSNQPQHF	TGTGCCAGCAGGAACCCCTGGGGGAGCAATCAGCCCCAGCATTTT
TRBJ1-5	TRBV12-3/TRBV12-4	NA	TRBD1	CASSRTGLESAQHF	TGTGCCAGCAGTCGGACAGGGTTAGAATCTGCCCAGCATTTT
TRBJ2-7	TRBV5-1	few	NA	CASSSNRHGGNYEQYF	TGCGCCAGCAGCTCTAACCGCCACGGGGGCAACTACGAGCAGTACTTC
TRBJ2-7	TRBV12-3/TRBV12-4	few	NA	CASSLPPGHGIYEQYF	TGTGCCAGCAGTCTCCCTCCGGGACATGGAATCTACGAGCAGTACTTC
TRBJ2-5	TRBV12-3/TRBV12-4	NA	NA	CASAFRRVGETQYF	TGTGCCAGCGCTTTTCGCCGGGTTGGAGAGACCCAGTACTTC
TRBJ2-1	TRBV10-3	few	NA	CAISEFKNEQFF	TGTGCCATCAGTGAGTTTAAGAATGAGCAGTTCTTC
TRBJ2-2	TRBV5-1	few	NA	CASSLLRGPSGELFF	TGCGCCAGCAGCTTGTTGCGGGGGCCGTCCGGGGAGCTGTTTTTT
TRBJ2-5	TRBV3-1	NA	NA	CASSPDGQETQYF	TGTGCCAGCAGCCCGGACGGCCAAGAGACCCAGTACTTC
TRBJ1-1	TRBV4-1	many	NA	CASSQRGGYTEAFF	TGCGCCAGCAGCCAGCGAGGGGGATACACTGAAGCTTTCTTT
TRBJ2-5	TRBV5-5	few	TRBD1	CASSIGGAEETQYF	TGTGCCAGCTCCATAGGGGGCGCGGAGGAGACCCAGTACTTC
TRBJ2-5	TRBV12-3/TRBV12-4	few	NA	CASSRDSGETQYF	TGTGCCAGCAGTCGTGACAGCGGGGAGACCCAGTACTTC
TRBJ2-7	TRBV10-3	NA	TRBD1	CAISGRGGGLDEQYF	TGTGCCATCAGCGGGCGAGGGGGCGGCTTGGACGAGCAGTACTTC
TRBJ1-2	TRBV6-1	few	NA	CASSGGGSYGYTF	TGTGCCAGCAGTGGCGGGGGCTCCTATGGCTACACCTTC
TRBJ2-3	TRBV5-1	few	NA	CASSLEWTGTDTQYF	TGCGCCAGCAGCTTGGAATGGACTGGCACAGATACGCAGTATTTT